These T cell receptor beta chains were read from a single sample in a study of T cell repertoires in cytomegalovirus infection. TCRdb itself ran the reads through MiXCR, one entry per CDR3 protein. The table has 200,000 to 300,000 distinct CDR3 sequences, approximately 13% seen once. Sequenced input: PBMCs. These receptor sequences come from a human donor in good health (CMV status not recorded). Some clones in this sample may be carry-over from other donors' samples. CDR3s include the opening cysteine and the closing phenylalanine or tryptophan. The D gene is left open where the match is weak. A clone size is listed for some rows: how often the clone was seen (once, few, many), or a class if it is expanded.

>TRBV6-2/TRBV6-3|TRBJ2-1|.|.
TGTGCCAGCACCGACTGGCCGAATGAGCAGTTCTTC
CASTDWPNEQFF
>TRBV5-4|TRBJ2-1|.|few
TGTGCCAGCAGCTTGGACAAGAGCTCCTACAATGAGCAGTTCTTC
CASSLDKSSYNEQFF
>TRBV7-6|TRBJ2-7|TRBD2|few
TGTGCCAGCAGCTTCGGAGCGGGAGGTACCTACGAGCAGTACTTC
CASSFGAGGTYEQYF
>TRBV7-3|TRBJ2-2|TRBD2|many
TGTGCCAGCAGCCCCGGGGCTAGCGGGGTCACCGGGGAGCTGTTTTTT
CASSPGASGVTGELFF
>TRBV28|TRBJ2-3|.|many
TGTGCCAGCAGTTTAGCGAGCGGGTACGGGACAGATACGCAGTATTTT
CASSLASGYGTDTQYF
>TRBV18|TRBJ1-5|TRBD1|.
TGTGCCAGCTCACCATCTCAGCGGACAGGGGTACAGCCCCAGCATTTT
CASSPSQRTGVQPQHF
>TRBV11-2|TRBJ2-3|.|many
TGTGCCAGCAGCTCTGACATAGACACAGATACGCAGTATTTT
CASSSDIDTDTQYF
>TRBV5-6|TRBJ2-7|.|many
TGTGCCAGCAGCGGGTCCTACGAGCAGTACTTC
CASSGSYEQYF
>TRBV6-1|TRBJ2-7|TRBD1|many
TGTGCCAGCAGTAACCGGGACAGCTATCCTTACTACGAGCAGTACTTC
CASSNRDSYPYYEQYF
>TRBV28|TRBJ2-7|TRBD2|.
TGTGCCAGCACCTTTAGCGGGAACTACGAGCAGTACTTC
CASTFSGNYEQYF
>TRBV6-8|TRBJ1-1|.|few
TGTGCCAGCAGTTACTCGTCTGGGCGGACTGAAGCTTTCTTT
CASSYSSGRTEAFF
>TRBV4-3|TRBJ2-3|TRBD2|.
TGCGCCAGCAGCCGAATAGCGGGAGGCACAGATACGCAGTATTTT
CASSRIAGGTDTQYF